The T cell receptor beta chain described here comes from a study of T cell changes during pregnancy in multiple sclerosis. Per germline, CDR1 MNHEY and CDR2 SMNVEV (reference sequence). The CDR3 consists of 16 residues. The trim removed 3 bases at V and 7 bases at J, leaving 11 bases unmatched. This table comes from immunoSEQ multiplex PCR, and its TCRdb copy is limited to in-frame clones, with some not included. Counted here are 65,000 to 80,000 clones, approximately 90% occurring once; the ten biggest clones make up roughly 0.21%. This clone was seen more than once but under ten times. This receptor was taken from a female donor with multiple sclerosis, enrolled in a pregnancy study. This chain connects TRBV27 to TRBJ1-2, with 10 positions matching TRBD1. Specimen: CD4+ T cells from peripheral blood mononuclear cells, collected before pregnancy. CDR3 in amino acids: CASSFQGGQGFTGYTF. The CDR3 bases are TGTGCCAGCAGTTTCCAGGGGGGACAGGGGTTTACTGGCTACACCTTC.